This is a list of T cell receptor beta chains from one sample in a study of shared clonotypes between healthy human individuals. Clones were read by immunoSEQ multiplex PCR, and TCRdb kept only the in-frame ones, dropping some. Here the sample spans roughly 1,800,000 clones, about 95% being singletons. What was sequenced was naive CD8+ T cells sorted from blood. Receptor source: a man younger than 30 in good health. The CDR3 runs from the conserved cysteine through the conserved F or W. The D gene is left open where the match is weak.

>-|TRBJ2-7|TRBV7-6
TGTGCCAGCAGCTTAGAGGTCTCCTACGAGCAGTACTTC
CASSLEVSYEQYF
>-|TRBJ1-1|TRBV11-2
TGTGCCAGCAGCTTAATGGGACAGAACACTGAAGCTTTCTTT
CASSLMGQNTEAFF
>-|TRBJ1-1|TRBV6-1
TGTGCCAGCGGCCCAGAGTGGGGAGGCACTGAAGCTTTCTTT
CASGPEWGGTEAFF
>-|TRBJ1-5|TRBV2
TGTGCCAGCACAACCGGGCCTCCAAGGCCCCAGCATTTT
CASTTGPPRPQHF
>TRBD1|TRBJ1-1|TRBV19
TGTGCCAGTAGTCCTTTTCCGGGACAGATGAACACTGAAGCTTTCTTT
CASSPFPGQMNTEAFF
>-|TRBJ1-4|TRBV13
TGTGCCAGCAGCCGCTCCCTCGGCGGACCGATAATGGATGAAAAACTGTTTTTT
CASSRSLGGPIMDEKLFF
>-|TRBJ1-6|TRBV27
TGTGCCAGCCGACTTCTGGGTTCGGTGTTGTCACCCCTCCACTTT
CASRLLGSVLSPLHF
>TRBD2|TRBJ2-5|TRBV7-9
TGTGCCAGCAGCTCAGCGGGAGGTCTAGAGACCCAGTACTTC
CASSSAGGLETQYF
>-|TRBJ2-1|TRBV29-1
TGCAGCTCAGGACTCAACAATGAGCAGTTCTTC
CSSGLNNEQFF
>TRBD1|TRBJ1-5|TRBV30
TGTGCCTGGAGTCAGGGACAGGGGCTTTATAGCAATCAGCCCCAGCATTTT
CAWSQGQGLYSNQPQHF
>-|TRBJ2-7|TRBV2
TGTGCCAGCAGTGTTTCAAGCTTTGGCTCCTACGAGCAGTACTTC
CASSVSSFGSYEQYF
>TRBD2|TRBJ2-4|TRBV5-5
TGTGCCAGCAGCCACAGACTAGCGGGAGAGGAGGACATTCAGTACTTC
CASSHRLAGEEDIQYF
>-|TRBJ2-5|TRBV13
TGTGCCAGCAGCTTTTTAGCCCAAGAGACCCAGTACTTC
CASSFLAQETQYF
>-|TRBJ2-7|TRBV7-6
TGTGCCAGCAGCCCCCGGGTCGACAACCACGAGCAGTACTTC
CASSPRVDNHEQYF
>TRBD2|TRBJ2-1|TRBV11-2
TGTGCCAGCAGCTTACTGGGACTAGCGGGATCCTTGGGGGGTGAGCAGTTCTTC
CASSLLGLAGSLGGEQFF
>-|TRBJ2-3|TRBV28
TGTGCCAGCAGCACAGGGTTTGGGACAGATACGCAGTATTTT
CASSTGFGTDTQYF
>TRBD2|TRBJ2-7|TRBV10-1
TGCGCCAGCAGTGACCAACTAGCGGGAGAGAGCGAGCAGTACTTC
CASSDQLAGESEQYF
>-|TRBJ1-1|TRBV5-8
TGTGCCAGCAGCGTGACAGCAATGAACACTGAAGCTTTCTTT
CASSVTAMNTEAFF
>TRBD1|TRBJ1-1|TRBV27
TGTGCCAGCAGTCCATCCCAGGGGGAGATGAACACTGAAGCTTTCTTT
CASSPSQGEMNTEAFF
>-|TRBJ2-7|TRBV21-1
TGTGCCAGCAGCCCTCGGACAGGGGGCTACGAGCAGTACTTC
CASSPRTGGYEQYF
>-|TRBJ1-4|TRBV9
TGTGCCAGCAGCCGGGACGGGAATGAAAAACTGTTTTTT
CASSRDGNEKLFF
>-|TRBJ2-7|TRBV4-3
TGCGCCAGCAGCCAAACTTCGTGGGAGGCGGGCCCCTACGAGCAGTACTTC
CASSQTSWEAGPYEQYF
>TRBD1|TRBJ1-2|TRBV5-3
TGTGCCAGAAGCTTGGAGGCAGGGGGCGCGACAGACTATGGCTACACCTTC
CARSLEAGGATDYGYTF
>-|TRBJ2-2|TRBV2
TGTGCCAGCAGTGAGTACCCAGCAGGAGGCACCGGGGAGCTGTTTTTT
CASSEYPAGGTGELFF
>-|TRBJ2-7|TRBV6-1
TGTGCCAGCAGTGCAAGGGGAGTCTACGAGCAGTACTTC
CASSARGVYEQYF
>-|TRBJ2-3|TRBV5-6
TGTGCCAGCAGTCTAGCGTCAGATACGCAGTATTTT
CASSLASDTQYF
>-|TRBJ2-1|TRBV25-1
TGTGCCAGCAGTGAATATACAGGGGCCGGGGGTGAGCAGTTCTTC
CASSEYTGAGGEQFF
>TRBD2|TRBJ2-7|TRBV7-9
TGTGCCAGCAGCTTGGGGGGGACCGAGCAGTACTTC
CASSLGGTEQYF
>-|TRBJ2-1|TRBV14
TGTGCCAGCAGCCGAGAACAATGGAATGAGCAGTTCTTC
CASSREQWNEQFF
>-|TRBJ1-1|TRBV13
TGTGCCAGCAGCCTTGGTTCGCACACTGAAGCTTTCTTT
CASSLGSHTEAFF
>-|TRBJ1-3|TRBV7-2
TGTGCCAGCAGCTTAGTTCCAGCAGGAAACACCATATATTTT
CASSLVPAGNTIYF
>-|TRBJ2-2|TRBV30
TGTGCCTGGAGCGTAGGGTCCGGGGAGCTGTTTTTT
CAWSVGSGELFF
>-|TRBJ2-1|TRBV15
TGTGCCACCAGCAGCGGGCTGTACGATGAGCAGTTCTTC
CATSSGLYDEQFF
>-|TRBJ2-1|TRBV7-9
TGTGCCAGCAGCTTAGTTTGGGGCGAGCAGTTCTTC
CASSLVWGEQFF
>TRBD1|TRBJ2-2|TRBV27
TGTGCCAGCACGACAGGGGGCATCACCGGGGAGCTGTTTTTT
CASTTGGITGELFF
>-|TRBJ1-1|TRBV2
TGTGCCAGCAGTGAAAATCTGATGAGAACTGAAGCTTTCTTT
CASSENLMRTEAFF
>TRBD1|TRBJ1-2|TRBV5-1
TGCGCCAGCACCGAATTTGGACAGGGTTGGGAAGGCTACACCTTC
CASTEFGQGWEGYTF
>-|TRBJ2-7|TRBV9
TGTGCCAGCAGCGTAGGCATGGGGATAGCCTACGAGCAGTACTTC
CASSVGMGIAYEQYF
>-|TRBJ1-1|TRBV7-9
TGTGCCAGCAGCTTTGGAGGAGGGGAGGCTTTCTTT
CASSFGGGEAFF
>-|TRBJ1-1|TRBV5-1
TGCGCCAGCAGCTTGTTGGACAGTCTTGAAGCTTTCTTT
CASSLLDSLEAFF
>TRBD1|TRBJ2-7|TRBV5-6
TGTGCCAGCAGCTTGGAGGACAGGGGCGAGCAGTACTTC
CASSLEDRGEQYF
>TRBD1|TRBJ2-1|TRBV29-1
TGCAGCGTTGCGGGACAGGGGGCTGGCAATGAGCAGTTCTTC
CSVAGQGAGNEQFF
>TRBD2|TRBJ2-5|TRBV7-8
TGTGCCAGCAGCTCCGGACTAGCGGGAGTCCGAGAGACCCAGTACTTC
CASSSGLAGVRETQYF
>-|TRBJ1-5|TRBV28
TGTGCCAGCAGCGGTACTCTCAATCAGCCCCAGCATTTT
CASSGTLNQPQHF
>TRBD1|TRBJ1-2|TRBV10-3
TGTGCCATCAGTGAGGACAGGGATTATGGCTACACCTTC
CAISEDRDYGYTF
>-|TRBJ2-7|TRBV28
TGTGCCAGCACGATGGCTCCTTATGGGGGTACAGGAGAGCAGTACTTC
CASTMAPYGGTGEQYF
>TRBD2|TRBJ2-5|TRBV4-1
TGCGCCAGCAGCCAGCCCTTCCCTAGCGGGAGCTTGAACCAAGAGACCCAGTACTTC
CASSQPFPSGSLNQETQYF
>-|TRBJ2-1|TRBV9
TGTGCCAGCGGGGGGGCATTCGAGCAGTTCTTC
CASGGAFEQFF
>-|TRBJ2-7|TRBV29-1
TGCAGCGCTCGGATGTGGACCTCCTACGAGCAGTACTTC
CSARMWTSYEQYF
>-|TRBJ2-7|TRBV19
TGTGCCAGTGGGGCCGGCTTCTACGAGCAGTACTTC
CASGAGFYEQYF
>-|TRBJ2-7|TRBV7-9
TGTGCCAGCAGCTCGGGGGATTCCGAGCAGTACTTC
CASSSGDSEQYF
>-|TRBJ1-2|TRBV21-1
TGTGCCAGCAGACAAGGGACAGGGGTCGGCTACACCTTC
CASRQGTGVGYTF
>-|TRBJ2-7|TRBV5-1
TGCGCCAGCAGCCCGGACGGACGCTCCTACGAGCAGTACTTC
CASSPDGRSYEQYF